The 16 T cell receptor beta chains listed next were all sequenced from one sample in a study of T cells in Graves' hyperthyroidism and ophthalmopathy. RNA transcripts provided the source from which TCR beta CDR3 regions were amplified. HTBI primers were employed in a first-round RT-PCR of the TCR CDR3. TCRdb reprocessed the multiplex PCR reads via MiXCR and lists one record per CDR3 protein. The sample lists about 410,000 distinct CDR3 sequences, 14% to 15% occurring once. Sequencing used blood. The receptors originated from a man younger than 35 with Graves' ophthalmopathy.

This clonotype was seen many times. The DNA for the CDR3 is TGTGCCAGCAGAAGAGACGGGACACAGGGACAACCTTTCTTT. Translation: CASRRDGTQGQPFF. The V gene is TRBV7-8, the J gene TRBJ1-1, with D possibly TRBD1 on 6 matching bases. The CDR3 spans 14 residues. The germline gives CDR1 SGHVS, CDR2 FQNEAQ. V was clipped by 6 bases and J by 12 bases, with 23 bases between them.

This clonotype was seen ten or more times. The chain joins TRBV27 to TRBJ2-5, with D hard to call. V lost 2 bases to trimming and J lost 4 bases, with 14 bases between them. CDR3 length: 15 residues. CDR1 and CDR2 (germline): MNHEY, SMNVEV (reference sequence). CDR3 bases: TGTGCCAGCAGTTTAATTCCTCAATTCGGAGAGACCCAGTACTTC. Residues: CASSLIPQFGETQYF.

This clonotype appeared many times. CDR3 sequence: CSAKGAQTRLRAGELFF. CDR3 nucleotide sequence: TGCAGTGCTAAAGGAGCACAGACCCGATTGCGGGCCGGGGAGCTGTTTTTT. J is TRBJ2-2 and V is TRBV20-1; maybe TRBD2 (5 bases). The V gene's germline CDR1 is DFQATT and CDR2 SNEGSKA (reference sequence). This CDR3 has 17 amino acids. V lost 4 bases to trimming and J lost 6 bases, with 24 bases between them.

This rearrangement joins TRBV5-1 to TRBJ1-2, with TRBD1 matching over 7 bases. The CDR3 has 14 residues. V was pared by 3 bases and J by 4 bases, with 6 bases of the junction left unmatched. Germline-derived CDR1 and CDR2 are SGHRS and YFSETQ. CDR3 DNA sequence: TGCGCCAGCAGCTATATGACAGGGTCCTATGGCTACACCTTC. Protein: CASSYMTGSYGYTF.

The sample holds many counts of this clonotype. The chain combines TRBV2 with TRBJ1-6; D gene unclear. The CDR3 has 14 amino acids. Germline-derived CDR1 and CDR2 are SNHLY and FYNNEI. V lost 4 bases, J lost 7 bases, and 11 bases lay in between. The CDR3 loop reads CASSVRRLNSPLHF. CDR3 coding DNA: TGTGCCAGCAGTGTTCGGCGGTTAAATTCACCCCTCCACTTT.

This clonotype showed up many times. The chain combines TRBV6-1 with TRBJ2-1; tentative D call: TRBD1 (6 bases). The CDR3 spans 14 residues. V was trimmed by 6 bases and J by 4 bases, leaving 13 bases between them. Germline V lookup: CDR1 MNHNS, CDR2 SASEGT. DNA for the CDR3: TGTGCCAGCAGACCGGGACATAATTACAATGAGCAGTTCTTC. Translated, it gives CASRPGHNYNEQFF.

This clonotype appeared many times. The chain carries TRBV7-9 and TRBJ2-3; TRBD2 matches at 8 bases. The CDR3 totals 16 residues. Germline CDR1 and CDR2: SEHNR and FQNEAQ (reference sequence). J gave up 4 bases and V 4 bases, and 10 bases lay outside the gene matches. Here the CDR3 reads CASSYTRAGASDTQYF. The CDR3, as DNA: TGTGCCAGCAGCTACACAAGAGCGGGGGCCTCAGATACGCAGTATTTT.

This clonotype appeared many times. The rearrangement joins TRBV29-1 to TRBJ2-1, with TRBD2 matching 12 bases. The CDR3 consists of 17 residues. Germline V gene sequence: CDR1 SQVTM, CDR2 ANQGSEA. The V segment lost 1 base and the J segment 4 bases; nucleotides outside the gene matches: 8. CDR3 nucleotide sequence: TGCAGCGTTGAAGTCCTCCCTAGCGGGGGGGGATACAATGAGCAGTTCTTC. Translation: CSVEVLPSGGGYNEQFF.

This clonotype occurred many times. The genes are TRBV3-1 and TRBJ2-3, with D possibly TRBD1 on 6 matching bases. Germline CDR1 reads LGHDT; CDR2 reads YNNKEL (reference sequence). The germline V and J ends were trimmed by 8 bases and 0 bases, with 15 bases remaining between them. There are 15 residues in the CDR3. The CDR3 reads CASPLGHDSTDTQYF. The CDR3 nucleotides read TGTGCCAGCCCGCTGGGACACGATAGCACAGATACGCAGTATTTT.

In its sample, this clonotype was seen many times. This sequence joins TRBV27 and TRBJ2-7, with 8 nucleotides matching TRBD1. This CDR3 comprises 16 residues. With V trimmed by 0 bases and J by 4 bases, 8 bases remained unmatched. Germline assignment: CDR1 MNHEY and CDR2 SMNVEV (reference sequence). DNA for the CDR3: TGTGCCAGCAGTTTATCATGGACAGGGCTAGGGTACGAGCAGTACTTC. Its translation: CASSLSWTGLGYEQYF.

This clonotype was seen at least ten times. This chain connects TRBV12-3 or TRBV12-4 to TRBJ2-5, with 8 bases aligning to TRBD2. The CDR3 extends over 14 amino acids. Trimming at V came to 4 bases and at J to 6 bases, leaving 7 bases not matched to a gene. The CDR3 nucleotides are TGTGCCAGCAGTTCGGGGACTAGTCGGAAGACCCAGTACTTC. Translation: CASSSGTSRKTQYF.

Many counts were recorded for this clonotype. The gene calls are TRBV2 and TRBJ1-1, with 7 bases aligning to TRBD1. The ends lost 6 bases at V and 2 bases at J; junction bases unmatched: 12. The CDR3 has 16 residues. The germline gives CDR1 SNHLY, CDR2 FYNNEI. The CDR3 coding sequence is TGTGCCAGCAGCGAACCCCCGGGACAGCCCAACACTGAAGCTTTCTTT. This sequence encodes CASSEPPGQPNTEAFF.

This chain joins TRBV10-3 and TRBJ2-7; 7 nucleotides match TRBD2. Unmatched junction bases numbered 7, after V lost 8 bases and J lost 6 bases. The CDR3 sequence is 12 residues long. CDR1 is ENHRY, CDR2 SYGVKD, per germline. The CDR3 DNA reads TGTGCCATCTCAACTTCGGGGGGCGAGCAGTACTTC. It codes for CAISTSGGEQYF.

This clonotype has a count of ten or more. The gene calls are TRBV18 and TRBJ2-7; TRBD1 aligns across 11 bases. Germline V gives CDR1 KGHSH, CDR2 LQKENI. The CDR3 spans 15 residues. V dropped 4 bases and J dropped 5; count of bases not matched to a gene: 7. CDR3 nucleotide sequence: TGTGCCAGCTCACTGGGACAGGGGGAAGGCCACGAGCAGTACTTC. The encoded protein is CASSLGQGEGHEQYF. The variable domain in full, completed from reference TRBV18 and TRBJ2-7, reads NAGVMQNPRHLVRRRGQEARLRCSPMKGHSHVYWYRQLPEEGLKFMVYLQKENIIDESGMPKERFSAEFPKEGPSILRIQQVVRGDSAAYFCASSLGQGEGHEQYFGPGTRLTVT.

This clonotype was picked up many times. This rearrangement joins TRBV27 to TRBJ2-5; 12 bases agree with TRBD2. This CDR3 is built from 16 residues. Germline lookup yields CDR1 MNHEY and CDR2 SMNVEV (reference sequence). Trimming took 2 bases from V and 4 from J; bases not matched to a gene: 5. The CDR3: CASSLSGLAGLETQYF. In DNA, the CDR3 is TGTGCCAGCAGTTTAAGTGGACTAGCGGGGTTAGAGACCCAGTACTTC.

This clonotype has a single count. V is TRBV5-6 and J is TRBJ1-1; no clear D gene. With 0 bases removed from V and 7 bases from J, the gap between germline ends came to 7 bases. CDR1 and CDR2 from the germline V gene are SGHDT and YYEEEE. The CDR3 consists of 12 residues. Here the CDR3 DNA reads TGTGCCAGCAGCTTGGGGGTTGGTGAAGCTTTCTTT. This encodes CASSLGVGEAFF.